The source of this TCR beta chain is a study of early T cells in non-severe SARS-CoV-2 infection. V was cut by 5 bases and J by 6 bases, with 13 bases left in between. CDR3 length: 12 amino acids. Germline V gives CDR1 DFQATT, CDR2 SNEGSKA (reference sequence). At least ten counts were recorded for this clonotype. In the library, individual cDNA molecules carried attached unique molecular identifiers. TCRdb re-called the 5' RACE reads with MiXCR, one entry per CDR3 protein. The sample gives approximately 26,000 distinct CDR3 sequences, around 5% of which show up once; 2.6% is in the top ten. This receptor was taken from an adult who was a healthcare worker with PCR-confirmed SARS-CoV-2 infection or an uninfected control (not recorded which). The chain links TRBV20-1 to TRBJ1-1; the D is unclear. Sequencing used whole blood. DNA of the CDR3: TGCAGTGCTGCTGGACGGAAGGCTGAAGCTTTCTTT. Translating gives CSAAGRKAEAFF.